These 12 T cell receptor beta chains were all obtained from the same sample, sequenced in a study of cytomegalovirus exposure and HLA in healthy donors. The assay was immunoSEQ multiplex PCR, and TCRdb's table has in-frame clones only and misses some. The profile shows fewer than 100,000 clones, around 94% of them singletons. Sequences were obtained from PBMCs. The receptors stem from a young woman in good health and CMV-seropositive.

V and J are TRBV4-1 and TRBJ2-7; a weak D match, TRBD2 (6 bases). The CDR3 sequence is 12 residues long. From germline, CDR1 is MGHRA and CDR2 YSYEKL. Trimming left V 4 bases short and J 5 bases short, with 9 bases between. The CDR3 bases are TGCGCCAGCAGCCCGGAGGGTAACGAGCAGTACTTC. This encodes CASSPEGNEQYF.

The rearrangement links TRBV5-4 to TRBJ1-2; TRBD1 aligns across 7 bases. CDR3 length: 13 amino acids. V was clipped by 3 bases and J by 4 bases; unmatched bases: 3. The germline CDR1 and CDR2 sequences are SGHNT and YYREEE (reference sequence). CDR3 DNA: TGTGCCAGCAGCTCCCGGGACAGCTATGGCTACACCTTC. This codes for CASSSRDSYGYTF.

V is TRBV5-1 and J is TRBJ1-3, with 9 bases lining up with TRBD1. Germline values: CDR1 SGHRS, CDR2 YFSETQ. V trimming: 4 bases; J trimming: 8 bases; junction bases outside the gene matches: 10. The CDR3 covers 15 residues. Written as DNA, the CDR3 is TGCGCCAGCAGCCAGGGGACAGGGATTGGGGACACCATATATTTT. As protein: CASSQGTGIGDTIYF.

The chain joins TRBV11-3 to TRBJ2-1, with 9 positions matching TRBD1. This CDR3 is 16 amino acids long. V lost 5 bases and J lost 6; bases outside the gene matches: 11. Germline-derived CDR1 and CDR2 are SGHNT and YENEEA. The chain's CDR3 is CASSPKPQGAGNEQFF. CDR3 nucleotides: TGTGCCAGCAGCCCCAAACCACAGGGGGCGGGCAATGAGCAGTTCTTC. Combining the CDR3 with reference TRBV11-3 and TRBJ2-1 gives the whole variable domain EAGVVQSPRYKIIEKKQPVAFWCNPISGHNTLYWYLQNLGQGPELLIRYENEEAVDDSQLPKDRFSAERLKGVDSTLKIQPAELGDSAVYLCASSPKPQGAGNEQFFGPGTRLTVL.

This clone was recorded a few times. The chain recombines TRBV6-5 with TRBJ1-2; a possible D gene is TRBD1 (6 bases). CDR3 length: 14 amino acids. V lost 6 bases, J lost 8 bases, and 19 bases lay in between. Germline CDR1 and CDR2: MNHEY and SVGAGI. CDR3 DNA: TGTGCCAGCAGCCGAACAGGGTCGGGAGGGGGCTACACCTTC. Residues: CASSRTGSGGGYTF.

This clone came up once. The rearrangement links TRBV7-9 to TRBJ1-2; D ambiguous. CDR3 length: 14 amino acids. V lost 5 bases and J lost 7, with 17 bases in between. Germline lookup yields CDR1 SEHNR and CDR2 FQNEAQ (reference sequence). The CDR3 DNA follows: TGTGCCAGCAGCCCCCCTTTAATTGAGGGTGGCTACACCTTC. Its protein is CASSPPLIEGGYTF.

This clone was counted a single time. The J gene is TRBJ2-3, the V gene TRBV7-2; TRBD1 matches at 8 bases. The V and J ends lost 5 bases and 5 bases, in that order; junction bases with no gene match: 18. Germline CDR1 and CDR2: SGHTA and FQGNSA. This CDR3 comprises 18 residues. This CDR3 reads CASSQPPRWTGSQDTQYF. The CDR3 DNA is TGTGCCAGCAGCCAGCCACCCCGTTGGACAGGGTCCCAAGATACGCAGTATTTT. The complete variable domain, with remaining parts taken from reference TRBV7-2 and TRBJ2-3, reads GAGVSQSPSNKVTEKGKDVELRCDPISGHTALYWYRQSLGQGLEFLIYFQGNSAPDKSGLPSDRFSAERTGGSVSTLTIQRTQQEDSAVYLCASSQPPRWTGSQDTQYFGPGTRLTVL.

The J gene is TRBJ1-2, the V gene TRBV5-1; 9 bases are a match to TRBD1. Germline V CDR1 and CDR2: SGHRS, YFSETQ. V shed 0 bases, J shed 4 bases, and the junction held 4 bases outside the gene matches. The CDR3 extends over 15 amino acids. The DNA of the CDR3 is TGCGCCAGCAGCTTGGGAACAGGGGGCGGCTATGGCTACACCTTC. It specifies CASSLGTGGGYGYTF.

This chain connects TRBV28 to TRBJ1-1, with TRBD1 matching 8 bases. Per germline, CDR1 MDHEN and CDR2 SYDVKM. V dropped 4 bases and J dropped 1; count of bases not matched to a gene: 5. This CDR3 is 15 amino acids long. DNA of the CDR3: TGTGCCAGCAGTTATGGACAGGGAGGGAACACTGAAGCTTTCTTT. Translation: CASSYGQGGNTEAFF.

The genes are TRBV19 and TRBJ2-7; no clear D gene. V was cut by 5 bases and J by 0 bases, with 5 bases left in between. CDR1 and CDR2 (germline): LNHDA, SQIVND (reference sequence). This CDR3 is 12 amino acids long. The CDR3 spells CASSVNSYEQYF. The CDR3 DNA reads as TGTGCCAGTAGTGTCAACTCCTACGAGCAGTACTTC.

The CDR3 is CASSQDRAGYTF. DNA of the CDR3: TGTGCCAGCAGTCAAGACAGGGCCGGCTACACCTTC. The genes are TRBV28 and TRBJ1-2, with 7 bases identical to TRBD1. The length of the CDR3 is 12 residues. Germline V gives CDR1 MDHEN, CDR2 SYDVKM. V was pared by 5 bases and J by 8 bases, with 5 bases of the junction left unmatched.

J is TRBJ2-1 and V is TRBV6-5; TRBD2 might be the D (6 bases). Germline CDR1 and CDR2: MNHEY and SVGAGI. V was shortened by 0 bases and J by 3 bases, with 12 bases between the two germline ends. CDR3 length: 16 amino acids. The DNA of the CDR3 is TGTGCCAGCAGTTACTCGTGGGGACTGATCTACAATGAGCAGTTCTTC. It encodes CASSYSWGLIYNEQFF.